This T cell receptor (beta chain) was identified in a study of shared clonotypes between healthy human individuals (dated by TCRdb to the early 2020s). About the full investigation: A few men and a couple of women, aged 18 to 49 years, made up the cohort. For each donor, CD4 naive and CD4 memory were each run on three plates, CD8 naive on two plates, and CD8 memory on one plate. Blood TCR repertoires of four to six healthy adults were deeply sequenced to estimate repertoire size and the extent of clonotype sharing between individuals. To increase sequencing depth and limit assay-specific biases, different laboratories used diverse techniques to prepare libraries and sequence TCR repertoires. Each donor's leukapheresis produced roughly between roughly 0.85 and 9.5 billion PBMCs. Overall study results and their limits: Higher generation probabilities were observed for clonotypes shared by all four sorted-subset donors than for non-shared clonotypes. Estimated clonotype richness was generally larger for naive than for memory subsets. Pairwise subsampling indicated that sequencing depth was expected to affect the degree of clonotype sharing among donors. Sampling was restricted to blood, and TCR repertoires in tissues likely differ from the TCR repertoires found in blood. Across a handful of donors, around 5% of naive CD4, more than 3% of naive CD8, 2.3% of memory CD4, and approximately 0.4% of memory CD8 clonotypes were shared. The small number of donors limited the genetic and exposure-history diversity represented. Incomplete sequencing was indicated by rarefaction of sorted-subset datasets, despite the large sequencing depth.

The germline V gene yields SGDLS for CDR1 and YYNGEE for CDR2. The CDR3 starts with the cysteine, ends with the phenylalanine, and has 13 residues. The retained sequence is limited to the CDR3, 39 bases, with the frame set at the first base. Trimming at the junction amounts to 1 base on V and 3 bases on J, and the germline ends lie 8 bases apart. Note on this clone: Its antigen specificity is not known. No per-base quality is available; no much larger clone lies one base away. The sample contains more than one DNA sequence encoding this CDR3.

For the CD8 naive samples, CD45RO-negative cells were positively selected for CCR7, yielding a CD45RA+CCR7+ population from which TemRA cells were excluded. Healthy HIV-negative adults with no recently reported acute infections or vaccinations were included as donors. Only Caucasian adults living in Nashville, Tennessee, USA were represented among the donors. After blood collection by leukapheresis, PBMCs were isolated using Ficoll-Histopaque density gradient centrifugation and then cryopreserved in the vapor phase of liquid nitrogen. Analytical flow cytometry was used to check the purity and quantity of every magnetically sorted T cell population. Each sorted fraction had its genomic DNA isolated and then quantified by UV absorbance on a Nanodrop 2000c. Using the deep immunoSEQ assay, multiplex PCR amplified TCR CDR3 regions from genomic DNA. Extracted genomic DNA from each cell subset was spread evenly across all wells of several immunoSEQ 96-well plates, with each plate serving as a replicate. Each replicate PCR for sorted subsets received about 180 ng genomic DNA, equal to about 30,000 T cell genomes. Purified libraries were quantified with a Qubit 3.0 fluorometer, sized on a Bioanalyzer 2100, and re-quantified with the KAPA Library Quantification kit. A separate single-read 150-cycle Illumina NextSeq 550 flow cell was used to sequence each immunoSEQ 96-well plate. The original pipeline was this. Because only junctional sequences without quality scores were contained in the immunoSEQ output, filtering matching that applied to full-length reads could not be performed. To assign V/J genes and CDR3, sequences were annotated using PyIR, a Python wrapper for IgBLAST v1.9, with IMGT germline references. Reads were removed for weak V/J assignments (E-value above 1e-6), missing CDR3, stop codons, out-of-frame junctions, or ambiguous translated residues. V3J clonotypes were defined as sequences sharing the same inferred V gene, J gene, and CDR3 amino acid sequence. The percentage overlap between two repertoires was calculated by dividing the number of shared unique clonotypes by the size of the smaller repertoire. RTK rarefaction, the Chao1 estimator, and Recon v2.1 estimates of unobserved clonotypes were used to assess repertoire richness. Generation probabilities for all TCRbeta clonotypes obtained by the gDNA method from several donors were computed using OLGA. TCRdb took over this immuneACCESS table, retaining in-frame rearrangements with V and J assigned. Such tables are incomplete; in checked studies, under half of the missing clones stem from an unresolved V gene, and the remainder is unexplained. V and J calls and clone size are given by that table; D and trimming were obtained from the DNA. In all, the sample holds some 2 million clones, and over 85% of those were seen once. The ten largest clones add up to roughly 1.2% of the sample.

This chain is built from TRBV9 and TRBJ2-7, with TRBD1 perhaps the D gene, on 5 matching bases. Sequencing was done on a sample of naive CD8+ T cells sorted from blood. Reading the label with the study, this specimen's cell subset or site is: CD45RA+CCR7+. This clonotype originated in a man aged 18 to 30 in good health. The CDR3 protein: CASSVSQGYEQYF. The sequenced DNA: TGTGCCAGCAGCGTAAGTCAGGGCTACGAGCAGTACTTC.